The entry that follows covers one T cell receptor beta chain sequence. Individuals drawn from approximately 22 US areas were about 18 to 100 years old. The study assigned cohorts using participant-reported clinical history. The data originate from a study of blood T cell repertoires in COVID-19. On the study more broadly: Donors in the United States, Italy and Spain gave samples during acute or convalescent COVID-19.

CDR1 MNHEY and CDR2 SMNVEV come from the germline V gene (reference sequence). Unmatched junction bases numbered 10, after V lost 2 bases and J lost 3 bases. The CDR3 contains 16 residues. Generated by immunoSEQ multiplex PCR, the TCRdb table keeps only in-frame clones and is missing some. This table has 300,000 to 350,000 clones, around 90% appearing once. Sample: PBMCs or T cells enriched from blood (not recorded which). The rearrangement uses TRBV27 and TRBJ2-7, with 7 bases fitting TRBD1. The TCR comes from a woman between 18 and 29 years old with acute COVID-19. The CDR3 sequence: CASSLSPGTALYEQYF. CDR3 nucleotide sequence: TGTGCCAGCAGTTTAAGTCCCGGGACAGCACTCTACGAGCAGTACTTC.